This T cell receptor beta chain was identified during a study of T cell responses to AZD1222 COVID-19 vaccine. Study-level points and caveats: Only a handful of individuals given AZD1222 were seropositive at baseline. Repertoire sampling happened only post peak T cell response. Spike was spanned by vaccine-associated CD4 TCRs, which were dominant at 160-218 and 743-854.

Trimming removed 6 bases from V and 2 bases from J; junction bases left unmatched: 3. Germline CDR1 and CDR2: MDHEN and SYDVKM. There are 13 residues in the CDR3. This clone has more than one count but fewer than ten. Its cognate antigen is unknown. Libraries were prepared by immunoSEQ multiplex PCR; TCRdb keeps only in-frame clonotypes and omits some of them. This table holds 57,000 or so clones, roughly 80% found once. This clonotype was obtained from an adult who received the AZD1222 COVID-19 vaccine. This chain uses TRBV28 with TRBJ2-7; 8 bases are shared with TRBD2. The source was peripheral blood, collected 28 days after the second AZD1222 dose. The CDR3 sequence: CASSGGATYEQYF. CDR3 coding DNA: TGTGCCAGCAGCGGGGGGGCCACCTACGAGCAGTACTTC.